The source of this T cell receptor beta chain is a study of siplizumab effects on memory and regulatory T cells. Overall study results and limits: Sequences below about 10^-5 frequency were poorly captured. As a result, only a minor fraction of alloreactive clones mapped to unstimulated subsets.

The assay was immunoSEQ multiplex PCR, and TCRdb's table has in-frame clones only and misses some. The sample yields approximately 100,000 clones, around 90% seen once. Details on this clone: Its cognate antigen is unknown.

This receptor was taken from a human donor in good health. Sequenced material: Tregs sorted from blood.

The CDR3 DNA sequence: TGTGCCATCAGTGGCTCTAACACCGGGGAGCTGTTTTTT. This sequence encodes CAISGSNTGELFF. The chain is built from TRBV10-3 and TRBJ2-2; D is unclear. The germline V gene has CDR1 ENHRY and CDR2 SYGVKD. Trimming shortened V by 4 bases and J by 2 bases, and 5 bases separated the two germline ends. The CDR3 has 13 amino acids.